The 11 T cell receptor beta chains below come from one sample, sequenced in a study of long-term antiretroviral therapy in people with HIV. At the survey level, the v3.0 immunoSEQ assay was run. Sequencing was performed with immunoSEQ multiplex PCR; in TCRdb, only in-frame clones are kept and a portion is missing. The repertoire holds approximately 21,000 clones, with around three quarters as singletons. The sequenced sample was unsorted PBMCs, obtained 0.5 years before starting antiretroviral therapy. These receptors came from a man younger than 30 with HIV.

The chain couples TRBV7-2 to TRBJ1-5; D is ambiguous. Germline V gene lookup returns CDR1 SGHTA and CDR2 FQGNSA. This CDR3 contains 12 residues. The germline V and J ends were trimmed by 5 bases and 7 bases, with 9 bases remaining between them. The CDR3 coding sequence is TGTGCCAGCAGCCCAAATTACCAGCCCCAGCATTTT. Amino acid sequence: CASSPNYQPQHF. The complete variable domain, with remaining parts taken from reference TRBV7-2 and TRBJ1-5, reads GAGVSQSPSNKVTEKGKDVELRCDPISGHTALYWYRQSLGQGLEFLIYFQGNSAPDKSGLPSDRFSAERTGGSVSTLTIQRTQQEDSAVYLCASSPNYQPQHFGDGTRLSIL.

The J gene is TRBJ2-3, the V gene TRBV16, with 7 bases matching TRBD2. V dropped 1 base and J dropped 5; count of bases not matched to a gene: 3. CDR1 is KGHSY and CDR2 is FQNENV in the germline V gene. This CDR3 has 14 amino acids. In nucleotides, the CDR3 is TGTGCCAGCAGCCAATGGTCTAGCGGAGATACGCAGTATTTT. The encoded protein is CASSQWSSGDTQYF.

The chain employs TRBV11-2 and TRBJ1-1; D unresolved. V was cut by 1 base and J by 0 bases, with 12 bases left in between. Germline CDR1 SGHAT, CDR2 FQNNGV. CDR3 length: 16 amino acids. Written as DNA, the CDR3 is TGTGCCAGCAGCTTAGCCAGAAATCGAATGAACACTGAAGCTTTCTTT. Protein product: CASSLARNRMNTEAFF.

The J gene is TRBJ2-3, the V gene TRBV6-5, with TRBD2 matching 10 bases. CDR1 MNHEY and CDR2 SVGAGI come from the germline V gene. This CDR3 comprises 14 residues. Unmatched junction bases numbered 8, after V lost 11 bases and J lost 3 bases. The CDR3 here is CACSSGRETDTQYF. Here the CDR3 DNA reads TGTGCCTGCTCTAGCGGGAGAGAGACAGATACGCAGTATTTT.

This sequence joins TRBV10-2 and TRBJ2-7, with D unclear. The V end lost 1 base, the J end lost 2 bases, and 6 bases lay between the germline ends. Looked up from germline, CDR1 is WSHSY and CDR2 is SAAADI. The CDR3 consists of 13 residues. The CDR3: CASSELRTYEQYF. DNA of the CDR3: TGCGCCAGCAGTGAGTTACGGACCTACGAGCAGTACTTC.

This clone was observed a single time. The genes are TRBV19 and TRBJ1-2; D possibly corresponds to TRBD1 (5 bases). Trimming took 4 bases from V and 6 from J, leaving 15 bases between them. The V gene's germline CDR1 is LNHDA and CDR2 SQIVND (reference sequence). The CDR3 contains 14 residues. The CDR3 region has the DNA TGTGCCAGTAGTACCCCGACCCTACAGGATGGCTACACCTTC. Encoded protein: CASSTPTLQDGYTF.

V is TRBV27 and J is TRBJ1-5; D remains unclear. The CDR3 is made up of 14 amino acids. Germline V gene lookup returns CDR1 MNHEY and CDR2 SMNVEV (reference sequence). V shed 5 bases and J shed 12 bases, with 20 bases lying between them. CDR3 in DNA: TGTGCCAGCAGTCCACCGGGCCCCCTTTTGCTCCAGCATTTT. Translating it yields CASSPPGPLLLQHF.

The chain is built from TRBV4-1 and TRBJ1-2, with 10 bases that match TRBD1. Unmatched junction bases numbered 12, after V lost 5 bases and J lost 3 bases. The germline CDR1 and CDR2 sequences are MGHRA and YSYEKL. The CDR3 has 17 residues. CDR3 in amino acids: CASSRGGTGELDYGYTF. The CDR3 DNA reads as TGCGCCAGCAGCAGGGGGGGGACAGGGGAATTGGACTATGGCTACACCTTC.

The CDR3 DNA reads TGTGCCAGCAGTGAGTTTTTCGGACAGGGTTTCGGCTACACCTTC. Residues: CASSEFFGQGFGYTF. This rearrangement joins TRBV6-1 to TRBJ1-2; 8 nucleotides line up with TRBD1. Looked up from germline, CDR1 is MNHNS and CDR2 is SASEGT. V lost 3 bases and J lost 8; bases outside the gene matches: 11. This CDR3 has 15 amino acids.

This clone was picked up one time. V usage is TRBV15 and J usage is TRBJ1-5, with D perhaps matching TRBD1 (6 bases). CDR3 size: 17 residues. Germline V gives CDR1 LNHNV, CDR2 YYDKDF (reference sequence). V shed 0 bases and J shed 5 bases, with 17 bases lying between them. CDR3: CATSRDRTGMWDQPQHF. CDR3 DNA: TGTGCCACCAGCAGAGATAGAACAGGGATGTGGGATCAGCCCCAGCATTTT. The whole variable domain, filled in from reference TRBV15 and TRBJ1-5, reads DAMVIQNPRYQVTQFGKPVTLSCSQTLNHNVMYWYQQKSSQAPKLLFHYYDKDFNNEADTPDNFQSRRPNTSFCFLDIRSPGLGDTAMYLCATSRDRTGMWDQPQHFGDGTRLSIL.

This clone appeared a single time. The chain is built from TRBV4-2 and TRBJ1-6; 9 bases fit TRBD1. The CDR3 consists of 17 residues. With 0 bases clipped from V and 6 bases from J, the junction kept 6 bases outside the gene matches. The germline V gene encodes CDR1 LGHNA and CDR2 YNFKEQ. The CDR3, as DNA: TGTGCCAGCAGCCAAGATTTACAGGGGGCGGGTAATTCACCCCTCCACTTT. Translating it yields CASSQDLQGAGNSPLHF.